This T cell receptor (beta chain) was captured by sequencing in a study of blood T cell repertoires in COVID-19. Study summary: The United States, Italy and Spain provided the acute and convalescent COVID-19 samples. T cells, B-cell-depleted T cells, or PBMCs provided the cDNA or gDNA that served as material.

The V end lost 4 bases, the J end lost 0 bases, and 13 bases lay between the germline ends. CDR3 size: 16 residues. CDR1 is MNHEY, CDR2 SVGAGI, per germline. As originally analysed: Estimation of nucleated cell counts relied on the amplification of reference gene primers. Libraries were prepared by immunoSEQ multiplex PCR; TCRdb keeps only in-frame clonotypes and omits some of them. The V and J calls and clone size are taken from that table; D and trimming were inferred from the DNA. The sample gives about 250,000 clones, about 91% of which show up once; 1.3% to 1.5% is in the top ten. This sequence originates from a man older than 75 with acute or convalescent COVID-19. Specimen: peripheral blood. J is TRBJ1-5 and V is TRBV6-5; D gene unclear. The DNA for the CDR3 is TGTGCCAGCAGTTCCGGACGAGGGATTAGCAATCAGCCCCAGCATTTT. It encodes CASSSGRGISNQPQHF.